This record looks at one TCR beta chain sequence and its context. Using immunoSEQ multiplex PCR, the repertoire was profiled, and TCRdb retains in-frame clones only, with some absent. The sample yields about 340,000 clones, around nine tenths seen once. The CDR3 has 17 residues. The V gene lost 0 bases and the J gene lost 5 bases, with 17 bases spanning the gap. The germline CDR1 and CDR2 sequences are SGHVS and FQNEAQ. This sample is part of a study of blood T cell repertoires in COVID-19. The TCR sequence derives from a woman aged 70-85 years with COVID-19, enrolled during active disease. The sequenced sample consisted of peripheral blood. The rearrangement joins TRBV7-8 to TRBJ1-5; D not certain. CDR3 nucleotides: TGTGCCAGCAGCTTAGCGTTTGAAGCGAGACCCCATCAGCCCCAGCATTTT. Its protein product is CASSLAFEARPHQPQHF.